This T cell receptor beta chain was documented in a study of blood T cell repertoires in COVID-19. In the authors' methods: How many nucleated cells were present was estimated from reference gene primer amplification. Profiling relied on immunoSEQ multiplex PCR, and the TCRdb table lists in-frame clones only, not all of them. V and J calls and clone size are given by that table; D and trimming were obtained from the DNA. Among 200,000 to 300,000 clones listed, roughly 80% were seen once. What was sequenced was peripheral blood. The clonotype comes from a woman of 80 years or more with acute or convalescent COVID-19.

This chain's CDR3 is CASSLVWSGGWTEAFF. The CDR3, as DNA: TGTGCCAGCAGCTTGGTTTGGAGTGGGGGGTGGACTGAAGCTTTCTTT. The chain uses TRBV5-6 and TRBJ1-1, with D maybe TRBD1 (5 bases). This CDR3 is 16 amino acids long. V was clipped by 0 bases and J by 5 bases, with 17 bases between them. Germline V gives CDR1 SGHDT, CDR2 YYEEEE.